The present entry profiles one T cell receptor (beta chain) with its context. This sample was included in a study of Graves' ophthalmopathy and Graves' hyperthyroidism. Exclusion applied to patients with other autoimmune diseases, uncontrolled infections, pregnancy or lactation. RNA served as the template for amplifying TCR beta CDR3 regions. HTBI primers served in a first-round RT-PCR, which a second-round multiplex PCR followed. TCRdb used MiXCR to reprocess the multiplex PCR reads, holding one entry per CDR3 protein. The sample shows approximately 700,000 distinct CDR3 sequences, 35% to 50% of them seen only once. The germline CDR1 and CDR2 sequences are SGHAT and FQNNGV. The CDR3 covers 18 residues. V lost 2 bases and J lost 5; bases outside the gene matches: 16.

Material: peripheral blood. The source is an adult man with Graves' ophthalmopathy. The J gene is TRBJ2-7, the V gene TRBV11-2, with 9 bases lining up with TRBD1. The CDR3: CASSLSKNRGTGWHEQYF. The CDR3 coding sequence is TGTGCCAGCAGCTTATCCAAGAACCGGGGGACAGGGTGGCACGAGCAGTACTTC.